Shown below are 10 T cell receptor beta chains from a single sample sequenced in a study of cytomegalovirus exposure and HLA in healthy donors (dated by TCRdb to 2017 to 2019). Library preparation used the immunoSEQ multiplex PCR assay. The multiplex PCR relied on a mix of 60 forward primers for TCR Vbeta segments and 13 reverse primers for TCR Jbeta segments. TCRdb stores this immuneACCESS table with in-frame sequences only. Part of the clones is absent; in the studies checked, under half of the shortfall reflects unresolved V genes, and no reason is known for the rest. This sample is represented by roughly 120,000 clones; 81% of them were singletons. The top ten constitute about 2% of the sample. Specimen: PBMCs. These receptors originate from a woman between 25 and 40 years old in good health and CMV-seronegative.

This chain connects TRBV25-1 to TRBJ1-1, with 7 bases aligning to TRBD1. Germline V gene data show CDR1 as MGHDK and CDR2 as SYGVNS. The trim removed 6 bases at V and 9 bases at J, leaving 10 bases unmatched. This CDR3 spans 13 amino acids. In nucleotides, the CDR3 is TGTGCCAGCAGGGGACAGACCGGACCGCAAGCTTTCTTT. It translates to CASRGQTGPQAFF.

Comments on this clone: At one end, the junction sequence differs from germline, possibly due to a read error. In DNA form, the CDR3 reads TGCGCCAGCGGCCAAGGGGCGGGAGGGTACTCGGATGAGCAGTTCTTC. Translation: CASGQGAGGYSDEQFF. The V call is TRBV4-1, the J call TRBJ2-1, with 9 bases identical to TRBD2. CDR1 is MGHRA and CDR2 is YSYEKL in the germline V gene. The CDR3 sequence is 16 residues long.

This chain joins TRBV11-2 and TRBJ1-6; 9 nucleotides agree with TRBD1. Unmatched junction bases numbered 1, after V lost 3 bases and J lost 7 bases. The CDR3 totals 14 residues. Germline values: CDR1 SGHAT, CDR2 FQNNGV. CDR3 sequence reads: CASSFGQGNSPLHF. The DNA for the CDR3 is TGTGCCAGCAGCTTTGGACAGGGGAATTCACCCCTCCACTTT.

The J gene is TRBJ2-1, the V gene TRBV18; D is possibly TRBD2 (5 bases). V gave up 3 bases and J gave up 8 bases, with 17 bases separating them. CDR3 size: 15 residues. Germline CDR1 KGHSH, CDR2 LQKENI. The CDR3 region is CASSPISGKSDEQFF. The CDR3 DNA sequence: TGTGCCAGCTCACCTATCTCGGGAAAATCCGATGAGCAGTTCTTC. Full variable domain (outside the CDR3, taken from reference TRBV18 and TRBJ2-1): NAGVMQNPRHLVRRRGQEARLRCSPMKGHSHVYWYRQLPEEGLKFMVYLQKENIIDESGMPKERFSAEFPKEGPSILRIQQVVRGDSAAYFCASSPISGKSDEQFFGPGTRLTVL.

This clone was seen once. The chain combines TRBV7-9 with TRBJ1-1; no clear D. V was clipped by 1 base and J by 5 bases, with 8 bases between them. CDR1 and CDR2 (germline): SEHNR, FQNEAQ (reference sequence). This CDR3 comprises 13 residues. CDR3 amino acids: CASSLGRETEAFF. The CDR3 DNA follows: TGTGCCAGCAGCTTAGGGAGGGAAACTGAAGCTTTCTTT.

The V call is TRBV11-3, the J call TRBJ2-1, with D hard to call. V lost 3 bases and J lost 6, with 9 bases in between. Germline-derived CDR1 and CDR2 are SGHNT and YENEEA. The CDR3 spans 13 residues. CDR3 amino acids: CASSLAPVNEQFF. The CDR3 coding sequence is TGTGCCAGCAGCTTGGCTCCTGTCAATGAGCAGTTCTTC.

The chain couples TRBV5-1 to TRBJ2-1, with a weak D call TRBD2 (6 bases). Trimming left V 0 bases short and J 8 bases short, with 15 bases between. From germline, CDR1 is SGHRS and CDR2 YFSETQ. This CDR3 has 15 amino acids. Written as DNA, the CDR3 is TGCGCCAGCAGCTTGGTTTCCGGGAGTGCCGATGAGCAGTTCTTC. This sequence encodes CASSLVSGSADEQFF.

The chain is built from TRBV5-1 and TRBJ2-5, with a possible D match to TRBD2 (5 bases). V lost 3 bases, J lost 4 bases, and 16 bases lay in between. Germline CDR1 SGHRS, CDR2 YFSETQ. The CDR3 runs 15 residues. The CDR3 DNA follows: TGCGCCAGCAGCTCGGGTCCGGCGGGCGGAGAGACCCAGTACTTC. It yields the protein CASSSGPAGGETQYF. The full variable domain, its missing parts supplied by reference TRBV5-1 and TRBJ2-5, is KAGVTQTPRYLIKTRGQQVTLSCSPISGHRSVSWYQQTPGQGLQFLFEYFSETQRNKGNFPGRFSGRQFSNSRSEMNVSTLELGDSALYLCASSSGPAGGETQYFGPGTRLLVL.

The chain uses TRBV7-9 and TRBJ2-7; no firm D call. Trimming removed 10 bases from V and 9 bases from J, with 22 bases in between. CDR1 is SEHNR, CDR2 FQNEAQ, per germline (reference sequence). The CDR3 has 13 residues. In nucleotides, the CDR3 is TGTGCCACTGCCCCGATCCTCCTACGAGTGCAGTACTTC. It yields the protein CATAPILLRVQYF.

This clone was found once. The rearrangement links TRBV29-1 to TRBJ2-3; 11 positions match TRBD2. The germline V gene encodes CDR1 SQVTM and CDR2 ANQGSEA. V lost 0 bases and J lost 5; bases outside the gene matches: 7. This CDR3 has 16 residues. The CDR3 loop is CSVEDDRLAGIDTQYF. For the CDR3, the DNA is TGCAGCGTTGAAGATGATCGACTAGCGGGGATAGATACGCAGTATTTT.